One sample yielded the 5 T cell receptor beta chains listed below, sequenced in a study of memory CD4+ T cells and cytomegalovirus serostatus (dated by TCRdb to between 2018 and 2021). Libraries were built with the immunoSEQ multiplex PCR assay. TCRdb took over this immuneACCESS table, retaining in-frame rearrangements with V and J assigned. Such tables are incomplete; in checked studies, under half of the missing clones stem from an unresolved V gene, and the remainder is unexplained. The sample profile shows around 62,000 clones; approximately 80% of them were found once. The ten largest clones add up to around 5% of the sample. A FACSAria II was used to sort memory CD4+ T cells, defined as single viable CD3+CD4+CD8-CD45RO+ cells. The sample consisted of memory CD4+ T cells from blood. These receptors came from an adult in good health and CMV-seropositive.

The genes are TRBV19 and TRBJ1-5, with D uncertain. The V gene's germline CDR1 is LNHDA and CDR2 SQIVND (reference sequence). Trimming took off 8 bases at V and 1 base at J, with 3 bases between the two ends. There are 11 residues in the CDR3. CDR3 DNA: TGTGCCAGTTCAAGCAATCAGCCCCAGCATTTT. Encoded protein: CASSSNQPQHF.

The J gene is TRBJ1-1, the V gene TRBV19; no clear D gene. CDR1 and CDR2 (germline): LNHDA, SQIVND (reference sequence). V lost 3 bases and J lost 1, with 9 bases in between. The CDR3 has 14 amino acids. Written as DNA, the CDR3 is TGTGCCAGTAGTATCCCCGGGCGGAACACTGAAGCTTTCTTT. Protein: CASSIPGRNTEAFF.

The V gene is TRBV6-6, the J gene TRBJ2-7, with D uncertain. CDR3 size: 15 residues. CDR1 and CDR2 from the germline V gene are MNHNY and SVGAGI (reference sequence). The ends were cut back, 3 bases at V and 4 bases at J, with 16 bases in the middle. In DNA, the CDR3 is TGTGCCAGCAGTTATCTACGGGTCCCTCAATACGAGCAGTACTTC. Amino acid sequence: CASSYLRVPQYEQYF.

Ten or more counts support this clone. The V gene is TRBV5-1, the J gene TRBJ2-1; D is tentatively TRBD1 or TRBD2 (5 bases each). Trimming pared 1 base from V and 6 bases from J, leaving 8 bases between. Germline CDR1 and CDR2: SGHRS and YFSETQ. CDR3 size: 13 residues. The DNA of the CDR3 is TGCGCCAGCAGCTTGAGGGACGCCAATGAGCAGTTCTTC. Protein product: CASSLRDANEQFF.

The genes are TRBV10-2 and TRBJ1-1; D remains unclear. The germline V and J ends were trimmed by 5 bases and 11 bases, with 12 bases remaining between them. The CDR3 runs to 11 residues. Looked up from germline, CDR1 is WSHSY and CDR2 is SAAADI. Here the CDR3 DNA reads TGCGCCAGCAGTATGACTGGTTATGCTTTCTTT. This codes for CASSMTGYAFF.